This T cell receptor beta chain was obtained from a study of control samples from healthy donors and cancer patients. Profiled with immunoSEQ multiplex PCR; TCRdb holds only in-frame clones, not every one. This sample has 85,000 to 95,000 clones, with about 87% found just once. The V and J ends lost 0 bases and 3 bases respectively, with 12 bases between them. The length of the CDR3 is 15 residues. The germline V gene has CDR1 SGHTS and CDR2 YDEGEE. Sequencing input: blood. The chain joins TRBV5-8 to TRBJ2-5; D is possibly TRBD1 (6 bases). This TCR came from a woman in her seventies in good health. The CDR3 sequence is CASSLAGTQKETQYF. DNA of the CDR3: TGTGCCAGCAGCTTGGCCGGGACACAAAAAGAGACCCAGTACTTC.